A single sample is the source of the 22 T cell receptor beta chains below, sequenced in a study of blood T cell repertoires in COVID-19. Profiling relied on immunoSEQ multiplex PCR, and the TCRdb table lists in-frame clones only, not all of them. The data show some 290,000 clones, 75% to 90% seen once. The sequencing sample was made of peripheral blood. The receptors were sampled from a woman under 40 with COVID-19, enrolled during active disease.

This chain connects TRBV10-1 to TRBJ1-2; D uncertain. CDR3 length: 12 residues. V was clipped by 11 bases and J by 2 bases, with 12 bases between them. From germline, CDR1 is WNHNN and CDR2 SYGVQD (reference sequence). CDR3 in amino acids: CAPTRLNYGYTF. The CDR3 DNA follows: TGCGCCCCGACCCGACTGAACTATGGCTACACCTTC.

The gene calls are TRBV19 and TRBJ1-1; TRBD1 matches at 8 bases. Looked up from germline, CDR1 is LNHDA and CDR2 is SQIVND (reference sequence). The CDR3 loop spans 14 amino acids. Trimming took 2 bases from V and 6 from J; bases not matched to a gene: 5. The CDR3 DNA follows: TGTGCCAGTAGTATAAGGACAGGGAGCGCTGAAGCTTTCTTT. It yields the protein CASSIRTGSAEAFF.

This clone was found once. The chain has TRBV28 and TRBJ2-6; 7 positions agree with TRBD2. Germline CDR1 and CDR2: MDHEN and SYDVKM. The V segment lost 4 bases and the J segment 1 base; nucleotides outside the gene matches: 1. The CDR3 totals 15 residues. The CDR3 region is CASSWRGSGANVLTF. The CDR3 nucleotides read TGTGCCAGCAGTTGGCGGGGGTCTGGGGCCAACGTCCTGACTTTC.

The chain combines TRBV3-1 (or the pseudogene TRBV3-2) with TRBJ2-7; D may be TRBD1 (5 bases). From germline, CDR1 is LGHDT and CDR2 YNNKEL (reference sequence). V was shortened by 5 bases and J by 6 bases, with 17 bases between the two germline ends. There are 14 residues in the CDR3. CDR3 sequence reads: CASSLRGTNGEQYF. The CDR3 DNA follows: TGTGCCAGCAGCTTAAGGGGAACTAACGGCGAGCAGTACTTC.

As for this clone: Additional DNA sequences in this sample encode the identical CDR3. CDR3 coding DNA: TGTGCCAGCAGCGTAGCAGGGGGACCCACCGGGGAGCTGTTTTTT. This encodes CASSVAGGPTGELFF. This chain joins TRBV9 and TRBJ2-2; 7 bases match TRBD1. Per germline, CDR1 SGDLS and CDR2 YYNGEE. V lost 0 bases, J lost 4 bases, and 3 bases stayed unmatched. The CDR3 is 15 amino acids.

For the CDR3, the DNA is TGCGCCAGCAGCTCAGGACAGGGGACCCACGAGCAGTACTTC. Encoded protein: CASSSGQGTHEQYF. This chain links TRBV5-1 with TRBJ2-7; the match to TRBD1 covers 9 bases. The CDR3 consists of 14 residues. Unmatched junction bases numbered 6, after V lost 3 bases and J lost 5 bases. Germline lookup yields CDR1 SGHRS and CDR2 YFSETQ.

V and J are TRBV7-2 and TRBJ2-1, with TRBD2 identical over 8 bases. The CDR3 has 16 amino acids. Trimming cost V 4 bases and J 4 bases; bases outside gene matches: 9. CDR1 is SGHTA and CDR2 is FQGNSA in the germline V gene. CDR3 coding DNA: TGTGCCAGCAGCTCTTATAGCGGGGCAACTTACAATGAGCAGTTCTTC. Protein: CASSSYSGATYNEQFF.

This clone was counted once. The chain joins TRBV7-9 to TRBJ2-7; 9 bases fit TRBD2. CDR1 and CDR2 (germline): SEHNR, FQNEAQ (reference sequence). CDR3 length: 15 residues. The V segment lost 5 bases and the J segment 0 bases; nucleotides outside the gene matches: 5. In nucleotides, the CDR3 is TGTGCCAGCAGCCCGACTAGCGGTAGCTCCTACGAGCAGTACTTC. It codes for CASSPTSGSSYEQYF.

The rearrangement uses TRBV28 and TRBJ2-7; 7 bases fit TRBD1. Germline V CDR1 and CDR2: MDHEN, SYDVKM. The CDR3 runs to 14 residues. The junction had 5 bases not matched to a gene; V was cut back by 5 bases and J by 1 base. The CDR3 is CASSTGTASYEQYF. The CDR3 DNA sequence: TGTGCCAGCAGTACCGGGACAGCGTCCTACGAGCAGTACTTC.

The chain uses TRBV6-5 and TRBJ1-1, with 10 bases fitting TRBD1. The V segment lost 7 bases and the J segment 10 bases; nucleotides outside the gene matches: 15. The CDR3 has 15 residues. Germline V gives CDR1 MNHEY, CDR2 SVGAGI. The CDR3 here is CASIKSGTGERGAFF. The CDR3 bases are TGTGCCAGCATCAAGTCCGGGACAGGGGAGAGGGGAGCTTTCTTT.

V is TRBV7-8 and J is TRBJ2-5; 9 positions match TRBD1. With 4 bases clipped from V and 5 bases from J, the junction kept 11 bases outside the gene matches. Germline V gene lookup returns CDR1 SGHVS and CDR2 FQNEAQ. This CDR3 has 16 residues. The CDR3 sequence is CASSSSSQGARETQYF. In nucleotides, the CDR3 is TGTGCCAGCAGCTCGAGTTCACAGGGGGCTAGGGAGACCCAGTACTTC.

The CDR3: CASSDSPRPRGSWGYTF. CDR3 bases: TGTGCCAGCAGTGACTCGCCCCGACCTAGGGGGTCCTGGGGCTACACCTTC. The rearrangement joins TRBV6-4 to TRBJ1-2; TRBD1 is a possible D gene (6 bases). Germline V gene data show CDR1 as MRHNA and CDR2 as SNTAGT. Trimming took 0 bases from V and 8 from J, leaving 22 bases between them. The CDR3 contains 17 residues.

V usage is TRBV19 and J usage is TRBJ2-1, with 7 bases fitting TRBD2. The V gene's germline CDR1 is LNHDA and CDR2 SQIVND (reference sequence). The CDR3 is 16 amino acids. The V segment lost 6 bases and the J segment 0 bases; nucleotides outside the gene matches: 8. As DNA, the CDR3 is TGTGCCAGTAGAACGGGAGGCCGGAGCTCCTACAATGAGCAGTTCTTC. Protein product: CASRTGGRSSYNEQFF. The full variable domain, rest sourced from reference TRBV19 and TRBJ2-1, is DGGITQSPKYLFRKEGQNVTLSCEQNLNHDAMYWYRQDPGQGLRLIYYSQIVNDFQKGDIAEGYSVSREKKESFPLTVTSAQKNPTAFYLCASRTGGRSSYNEQFFGPGTRLTVL.

This chain links TRBV3-1 (or the pseudogene TRBV3-2) with TRBJ1-5; tentative D call: TRBD1 (6 bases). Germline CDR1 and CDR2: LGHDT and YNNKEL (reference sequence). This CDR3 is built from 15 residues. Trimming left V 0 bases short and J 6 bases short, with 12 bases between. CDR3 bases: TGTGCCAGCAGCCAAGACGACAGGTCAAGTCAGCCCCAGCATTTT. Residues: CASSQDDRSSQPQHF.

The V call is TRBV24-1, the J call TRBJ2-2; 7 nucleotides align to TRBD1. The CDR3 length is 16 residues. V was pared by 3 bases and J by 2 bases, with 5 bases of the junction left unmatched. Germline-derived CDR1 and CDR2 are KGHDR and SFDVKD. CDR3 in amino acids: CATSDTAGGNTGELFF. The DNA of the CDR3 is TGTGCCACCAGTGATACGGCAGGGGGAAACACCGGGGAGCTGTTTTTT.

This chain joins TRBV27 and TRBJ1-5, with 8 positions matching TRBD1. The CDR3 loop spans 16 amino acids. The germline V gene has CDR1 MNHEY and CDR2 SMNVEV (reference sequence). The V gene end was trimmed by 5 bases and the J gene end by 4 bases; junction bases not matched to a gene: 10. The CDR3 protein is CASSKGGRGLNQPQHF. The CDR3 DNA is TGTGCCAGCAGTAAGGGGGGCAGGGGGCTAAATCAGCCCCAGCATTTT.

This chain uses TRBV6-4 with TRBJ2-1; TRBD2 agrees at 11 bases. The ends lost 3 bases at V and 6 bases at J; junction bases unmatched: 4. Germline-derived CDR1 and CDR2 are MRHNA and SNTAGT. This CDR3 spans 15 amino acids. The chain's CDR3 is CASSELAGAVNEQFF. Written as DNA, the CDR3 is TGTGCCAGCAGTGAACTAGCGGGAGCTGTCAATGAGCAGTTCTTC.

On this clone itself: Other DNA sequences in this sample translate to the same CDR3. The chain is built from TRBV6-1 and TRBJ2-7, with D possibly matching TRBD2 (5 bases). Trimming stripped 0 bases from V and 1 base from J, with 7 bases between. This CDR3 comprises 14 residues. CDR1 is MNHNS and CDR2 is SASEGT in the germline V gene. CDR3 bases: TGTGCCAGCAGTGAAGCACGGGGATCCTACGAGCAGTACTTC. Amino acid sequence: CASSEARGSYEQYF.

The gene calls are TRBV5-6 and TRBJ1-1; maybe TRBD1 (5 bases). This CDR3 contains 12 residues. V was trimmed by 0 bases and J by 9 bases, leaving 9 bases between them. Germline loops: CDR1 SGHDT, CDR2 YYEEEE. The CDR3 nucleotides read TGTGCCAGCAGCTTGGTGGCAGGGAAAGCTTTCTTT. Its translation: CASSLVAGKAFF.

The chain employs TRBV18 and TRBJ1-1; weak D call: TRBD1 (6 bases). Germline V lookup: CDR1 KGHSH, CDR2 LQKENI. This CDR3 is built from 17 residues. Deletions cut 3 bases from V and 4 bases from J, with 21 bases between. The CDR3 bases are TGTGCCAGCTCACCGATTATGCAGGGGAGTAGTAGCACTGAAGCTTTCTTT. Translated: CASSPIMQGSSSTEAFF.

The gene calls are TRBV11-2 and TRBJ1-2, with 7 bases that match TRBD1. The CDR3 runs to 13 residues. Germline V gives CDR1 SGHAT, CDR2 FQNNGV. V was pared by 6 bases and J by 7 bases, with 8 bases of the junction left unmatched. Here the CDR3 reads CASRQTGRGGYTF. The CDR3 DNA reads as TGTGCCAGCAGACAGACAGGGAGAGGTGGCTACACCTTC.

The J gene is TRBJ1-1, the V gene TRBV7-2, with a weak D call TRBD1 (6 bases). The CDR3 is made up of 14 amino acids. Germline V gene data show CDR1 as SGHTA and CDR2 as FQGNSA. Trimming removed 2 bases at V and 5 bases at J, with 12 bases between. In DNA, the CDR3 is TGTGCCAGCAGCTTATCGGGGAGGGGGACTGAAGCTTTCTTT. Translating it yields CASSLSGRGTEAFF.